This T cell receptor (beta chain) was sequenced in a study of response to subunit inactivated influenza vaccine. Study-level findings and limits: After each seasonal influenza vaccination, few new T cells are recruited, the authors suggested.

TCRdb called the RT-PCR reads again in MiXCR, with one record for every CDR3 protein. Altogether more than 700,000 distinct CDR3 sequences are present, 21% being singletons, with the ten largest covering 10%. As regards this clonotype: What it binds is unknown.

Germline loops: CDR1 SGHTA, CDR2 FQGNSA. V gave up 5 bases and J gave up 3 bases, with 13 bases separating them. There are 14 residues in the CDR3. This receptor was identified in a man over 45 who received an inactivated influenza vaccine. V usage is TRBV7-2 and J usage is TRBJ2-5; no clear D. The source was PBMCs from blood, collected roughly 5 days after vaccination. The CDR3 is CASSPLRVKETQYF. DNA of the CDR3: TGTGCCAGCAGCCCCCTCCGGGTCAAAGAGACCCAGTACTTC.